Each of the 4 T cell receptor beta chains below was sequenced from the same sample in a study of shared T cell receptors in the human thymus. The repertoire was sequenced with immunoSEQ multiplex PCR; TCRdb's copy has only in-frame clones and lacks some. The sample holds roughly 550,000 clones; more than 75% are singletons and the top ten take approximately 0.013%. This sample also belongs to another study, concerning human thymus T cells.

Sequenced input: thymocytes. These receptors came from a boy in the first two years of life with a congenital heart defect.

V is TRBV7-9 and J is TRBJ2-3; D might be TRBD1 (6 bases). This CDR3 comprises 15 residues. V dropped 3 bases and J dropped 11 bases, with 21 bases sitting between them. CDR1 and CDR2 from the germline V gene are SEHNR and FQNEAQ (reference sequence). The CDR3 sequence is CASSFSLGAEIGQYF. CDR3 bases: TGTGCCAGCAGCTTCTCCTTGGGGGCCGAAATCGGGCAGTATTTT.

The J gene is TRBJ1-2, the V gene TRBV10-3; 9 nucleotides line up with TRBD1. Germline V gene data show CDR1 as ENHRY and CDR2 as SYGVKD. CDR3 length equals 14 residues. After removal of 4 bases from V and 6 bases from J, the junction contained 6 bases not matched to a gene. The chain's CDR3 is CAISGIQGANGYTF. CDR3 DNA sequence: TGTGCCATCAGTGGCATACAGGGGGCGAATGGCTACACCTTC.

The chain uses TRBV7-3 and TRBJ2-7; D is possibly TRBD2 (6 bases). Germline loops: CDR1 SGHTA, CDR2 FQGTGA. Trimming left V 1 base short and J 0 bases short, with 10 bases between. This CDR3 has 15 amino acids. DNA for the CDR3: TGTGCCAGCAGCTTAAAGCGGGTAACCTCCTACGAGCAGTACTTC. Amino acids: CASSLKRVTSYEQYF.

J is TRBJ1-1 and V is TRBV27; 8 positions match TRBD1. V lost 2 bases to trimming and J lost 1 base; unmatched junction nucleotides: 6. This CDR3 has 16 residues. Germline V gene data show CDR1 as MNHEY and CDR2 as SMNVEV (reference sequence). CDR3 in amino acids: CASSLGDGTGNTEAFF. CDR3 nucleotides: TGTGCCAGCAGTTTAGGCGACGGGACAGGGAACACTGAAGCTTTCTTT.